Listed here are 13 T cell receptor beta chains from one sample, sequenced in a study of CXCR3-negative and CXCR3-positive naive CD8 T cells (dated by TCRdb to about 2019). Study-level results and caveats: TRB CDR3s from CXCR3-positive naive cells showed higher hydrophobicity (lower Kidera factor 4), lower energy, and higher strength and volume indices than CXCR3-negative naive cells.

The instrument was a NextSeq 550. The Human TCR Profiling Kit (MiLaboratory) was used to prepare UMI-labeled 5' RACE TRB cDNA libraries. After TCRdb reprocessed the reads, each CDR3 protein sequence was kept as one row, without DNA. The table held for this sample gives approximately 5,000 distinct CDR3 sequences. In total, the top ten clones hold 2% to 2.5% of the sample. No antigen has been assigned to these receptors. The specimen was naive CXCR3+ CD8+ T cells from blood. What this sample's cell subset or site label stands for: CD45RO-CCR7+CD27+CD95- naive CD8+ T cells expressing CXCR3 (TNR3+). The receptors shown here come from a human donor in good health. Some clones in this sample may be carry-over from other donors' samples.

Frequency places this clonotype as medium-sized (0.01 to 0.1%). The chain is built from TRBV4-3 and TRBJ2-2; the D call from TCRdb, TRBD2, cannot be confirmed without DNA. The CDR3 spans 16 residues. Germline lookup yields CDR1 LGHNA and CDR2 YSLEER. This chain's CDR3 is CASSQAYRAKGGELFF.

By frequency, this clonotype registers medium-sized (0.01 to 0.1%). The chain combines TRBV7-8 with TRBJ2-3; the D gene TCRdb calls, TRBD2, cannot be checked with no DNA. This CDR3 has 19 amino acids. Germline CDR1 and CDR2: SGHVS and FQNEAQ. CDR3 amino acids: CASSSWDPVEGKSTDTQYF.

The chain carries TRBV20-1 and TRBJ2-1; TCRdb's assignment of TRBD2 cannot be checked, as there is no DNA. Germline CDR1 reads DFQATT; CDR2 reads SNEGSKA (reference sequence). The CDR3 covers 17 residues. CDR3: CSAPEREGLSSYNEQFF.

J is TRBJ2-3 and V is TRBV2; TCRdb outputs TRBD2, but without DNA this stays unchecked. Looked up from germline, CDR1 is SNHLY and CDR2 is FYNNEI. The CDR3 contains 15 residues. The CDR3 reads CASSPRGPEGDTQYF.

CDR3 residues: CASSFSGYNEQFF. The chain is built from TRBV27 and TRBJ2-1; TCRdb's assignment of TRBD2 cannot be checked, as there is no DNA. CDR3 length: 13 amino acids. Germline V CDR1 and CDR2: MNHEY, SMNVEV (reference sequence).

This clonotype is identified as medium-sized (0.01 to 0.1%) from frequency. This chain's CDR3 is CSVLPVGEGTYEQYF. The chain carries TRBV29-1 and TRBJ2-7; TCRdb outputs TRBD1, but without DNA this stays unchecked. Germline loops: CDR1 SQVTM, CDR2 ANQGSEA. The CDR3 covers 15 residues.

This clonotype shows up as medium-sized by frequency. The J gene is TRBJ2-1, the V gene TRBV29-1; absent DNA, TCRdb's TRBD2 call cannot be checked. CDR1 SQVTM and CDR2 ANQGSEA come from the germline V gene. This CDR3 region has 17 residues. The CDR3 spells CSVGGLAGNPRPNEQFF.

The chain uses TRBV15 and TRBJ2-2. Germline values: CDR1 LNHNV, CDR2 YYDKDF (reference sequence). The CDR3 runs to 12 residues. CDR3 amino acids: CATSRVAGELFF.

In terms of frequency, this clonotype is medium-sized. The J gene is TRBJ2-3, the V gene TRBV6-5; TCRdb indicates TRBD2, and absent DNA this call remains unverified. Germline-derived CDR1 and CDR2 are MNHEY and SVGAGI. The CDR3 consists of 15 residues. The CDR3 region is CASSYSTSGSDTQYF.

The CDR3 here is CASSSGGYEQYF. The V call is TRBV28, the J call TRBJ2-7; the TCRdb call, TRBD1, lacks DNA for checking. CDR3 length: 12 residues. Germline CDR1 is MDHEN and CDR2 is SYDVKM.

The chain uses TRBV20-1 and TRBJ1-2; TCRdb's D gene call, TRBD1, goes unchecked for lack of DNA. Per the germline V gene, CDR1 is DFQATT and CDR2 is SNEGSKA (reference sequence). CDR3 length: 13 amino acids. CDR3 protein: CSARTVRGHGYTF.

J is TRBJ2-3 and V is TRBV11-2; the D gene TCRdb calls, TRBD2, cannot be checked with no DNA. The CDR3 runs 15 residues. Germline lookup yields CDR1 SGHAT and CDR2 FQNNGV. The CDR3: CASGGGGSPPDTQYF.

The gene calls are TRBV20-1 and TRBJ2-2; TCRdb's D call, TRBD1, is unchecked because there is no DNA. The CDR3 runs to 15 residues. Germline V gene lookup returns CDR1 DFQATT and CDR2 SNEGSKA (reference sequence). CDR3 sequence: CSAPDRGRRPGELFF.